A single sample gave rise to the 10 T cell receptor beta chains below, sequenced in a study of blood T cell repertoires in COVID-19. Here immunoSEQ multiplex PCR was the method, and the copy in TCRdb shows in-frame clones only, minus some. The sample has 200,000 or so clones, approximately 90% seen once. The sequenced sample was peripheral blood. The source is a man aged 25-40 years with COVID-19, enrolled during active disease.

The rearrangement uses TRBV18 and TRBJ2-3, with 7 positions matching TRBD2. CDR1 is KGHSH and CDR2 is LQKENI in the germline V gene. The V gene end was trimmed by 2 bases and the J gene end by 6 bases; junction bases not matched to a gene: 8. The CDR3 runs 15 residues. The CDR3 bases are TGTGCCAGCTCACCATGGACAAGGGGAGGGGATACGCAGTATTTT. Protein sequence: CASSPWTRGGDTQYF.

This clone was seen more than once but under ten times. V gene TRBV10-3 combines with J gene TRBJ1-6; D remains unclear. V dropped 6 bases and J dropped 9 bases, with 21 bases sitting between them. The CDR3 covers 16 residues. Germline lookup yields CDR1 ENHRY and CDR2 SYGVKD. The CDR3 reads CAIRPHASGVASPLHF. The CDR3 DNA follows: TGTGCCATCAGGCCCCACGCATCAGGTGTTGCTTCACCCCTCCACTTT.

The chain has TRBV19 and TRBJ1-1, with D possibly matching TRBD1 (5 bases). Germline lookup yields CDR1 LNHDA and CDR2 SQIVND (reference sequence). V lost 6 bases to trimming and J lost 3 bases, with 8 bases between them. This CDR3 contains 12 residues. The CDR3 spells CASRRGYTEAFF. In DNA form, the CDR3 reads TGTGCCAGTAGACGGGGGTACACTGAAGCTTTCTTT.

V usage is TRBV5-6 and J usage is TRBJ1-1, with a tentative D call TRBD1 (5 bases). The CDR3 runs to 16 residues. V lost 2 bases and J 4 bases, leaving 18 bases between the germline ends. Germline V CDR1 and CDR2: SGHDT, YYEEEE. The CDR3 sequence is CASSFRQGSRATEAFF. The CDR3 DNA sequence: TGTGCCAGCAGCTTTCGGCAGGGTAGCAGGGCCACTGAAGCTTTCTTT.

The chain joins TRBV4-1 to TRBJ2-1; 11 bases align to TRBD2. Germline V gives CDR1 MGHRA, CDR2 YSYEKL. The ends lost 7 bases at V and 2 bases at J; junction bases unmatched: 7. This CDR3 spans 16 amino acids. CDR3 residues: CASNLLAGGPYNEQFF. The DNA for the CDR3 is TGCGCCAGCAATCTTTTAGCGGGAGGGCCCTACAATGAGCAGTTCTTC.

The count of this clone is one. This chain connects TRBV7-9 to TRBJ1-2, with D unresolved. Trimming removed 1 base at V and 5 bases at J, with 8 bases between. Germline V gives CDR1 SEHNR, CDR2 FQNEAQ (reference sequence). The CDR3 is 13 amino acids. The CDR3 here is CASSLVAEYGYTF. DNA for the CDR3: TGTGCCAGCAGCTTAGTGGCGGAATATGGCTACACCTTC.

Here the CDR3 reads CASSPRDSRNLNTEAFF. Written as DNA, the CDR3 is TGTGCCAGCAGCCCGAGGGACAGCCGTAACTTGAACACTGAAGCTTTCTTT. V and J are TRBV7-2 and TRBJ1-1, with 7 positions matching TRBD1. The V segment lost 5 bases and the J segment 0 bases; nucleotides outside the gene matches: 12. Germline lookup yields CDR1 SGHTA and CDR2 FQGNSA. The CDR3 totals 17 residues. Looking up the rest from reference TRBV7-2 and TRBJ1-1 gives the full variable domain: GAGVSQSPSNKVTEKGKDVELRCDPISGHTALYWYRQSLGQGLEFLIYFQGNSAPDKSGLPSDRFSAERTGGSVSTLTIQRTQQEDSAVYLCASSPRDSRNLNTEAFFGQGTRLTVV.

The chain combines TRBV28 with TRBJ1-5, with 10 bases identical to TRBD1. The V segment lost 3 bases and the J segment 2 bases; nucleotides outside the gene matches: 1. This CDR3 contains 15 residues. Germline V gene lookup returns CDR1 MDHEN and CDR2 SYDVKM. The CDR3 is CASSFGTGGNQPQHF. As DNA, the CDR3 is TGTGCCAGCAGTTTCGGGACAGGGGGCAATCAGCCCCAGCATTTT.

The chain is built from TRBV5-1 and TRBJ2-2, with 7 bases aligning to TRBD1. V shed 2 bases and J 4 bases; nucleotides not matched to a gene: 5. CDR1 SGHRS and CDR2 YFSETQ come from the germline V gene. The CDR3 spans 15 residues. CDR3 bases: TGCGCCAGCAGCTTTGGGCCAGGGGGCACCGGGGAGCTGTTTTTT. Protein sequence: CASSFGPGGTGELFF.

V and J are TRBV11-2 and TRBJ1-1, with TRBD1 identical over 8 bases. Trimming took 3 bases from V and 5 from J; bases not matched to a gene: 2. Per germline, CDR1 SGHAT and CDR2 FQNNGV. The CDR3 consists of 13 residues. This CDR3 is CASSFYRGTEAFF. In DNA form, the CDR3 reads TGTGCCAGCAGCTTTTACAGGGGGACTGAAGCTTTCTTT.